This is a list of T cell receptor beta chains from one sample in a study of breast tumors, draining lymph nodes, adjacent tissues. TCRdb used MiXCR to reprocess the multiplex PCR reads, holding one entry per CDR3 protein. This table holds 50,000 to 65,000 distinct CDR3 sequences, under 50% found once. The sample taken for sequencing was breast tumor tissue. Receptors originate from a female donor with breast cancer. Some clones in this sample may be carry-over from other donors' samples. Both conserved end residues are part of each CDR3. D genes are given only for firm matches. Clone size is not always given. Where it is, it says once, few, many or a class for expanded clones.

J: TRBJ2-2
D: NA
V: TRBV5-8
size: many
DNA: TGTGCCAGCAGCTCCGGGACCAACACCGGGGAGCTGTTTTTT
CDR3: CASSSGTNTGELFF

J: TRBJ2-1
D: NA
V: TRBV6-1
size: NA
DNA: TGTGCCAGCAGTGAAGCGCAGGGGGGATACAATGAGCAGTTCTTC
CDR3: CASSEAQGGYNEQFF

J: TRBJ2-1
D: TRBD2
V: TRBV6-6
size: many
DNA: TGTGCCAGTCGACTAGCGGGGGACTACAATGAGCAGTTCTTC
CDR3: CASRLAGDYNEQFF

J: TRBJ2-5
D: NA
V: TRBV11-2
size: many
DNA: TGTGCCAGCAGCTTAGCTGCGACAGCGCTGGGGGAGACCCAGTACTTC
CDR3: CASSLAATALGETQYF

J: TRBJ2-3
D: NA
V: TRBV5-1
size: many
DNA: TGCGCCAGCAGCCCCGAAGGGCCCGATACGCAGTATTTT
CDR3: CASSPEGPDTQYF

J: TRBJ2-2
D: TRBD2
V: TRBV9
size: many
DNA: TGTGCCAGCAGAAGGGACTATTCGAACACCGGGGAGCTGTTTTTT
CDR3: CASRRDYSNTGELFF

J: TRBJ2-6
D: NA
V: TRBV20-1
size: many
DNA: TGCAGTGCTGAGTCCCACTCTGGGGCCAACGTCCTGACTTTC
CDR3: CSAESHSGANVLTF

J: TRBJ2-7
D: TRBD2
V: TRBV20-1
size: many
DNA: TGCAGTGCTAGTCACGGGAGGGTCGAGCAGTACTTC
CDR3: CSASHGRVEQYF

J: TRBJ2-1
D: TRBD2
V: TRBV20-1
size: many
DNA: TGCAGTGCTAGAGATCCGGGAGCGGGAGACGACAATGAGCAGTTCTTC
CDR3: CSARDPGAGDDNEQFF

J: TRBJ2-4
D: TRBD1
V: TRBV6-5
size: few
DNA: TGTGCCAGCAGGGACAGGGCCAAAAACATTCAGTACTTC
CDR3: CASRDRAKNIQYF

J: TRBJ2-7
D: NA
V: TRBV11-3
size: NA
DNA: TGTGCCAGCAGCCCCGCGCAACGAGCCTACCAAGTCGGTTACGAGCAGTACTTC
CDR3: CASSPAQRAYQVGYEQYF

J: TRBJ2-7
D: TRBD2
V: TRBV6-2/TRBV6-3
size: few
DNA: TGTGCCAGCAGTCTTTTCCTAGCGGCTACCTACGAGCAGTACTTC
CDR3: CASSLFLAATYEQYF

J: TRBJ1-4
D: NA
V: TRBV19
size: NA
DNA: TGTGCCAGTAAACTGACTAATGAGGAACTGTTTTTT
CDR3: CASKLTNEELFF

J: TRBJ2-7
D: TRBD2
V: TRBV7-2
size: NA
DNA: TGTGCCAGCAGCTTAATAGCGGGGACCTACGAGCAGTACTTC
CDR3: CASSLIAGTYEQYF

J: TRBJ2-3
D: TRBD1
V: TRBV20-1
size: many
DNA: TGCAGTGCTAGTAGGGGGACAGGGGGCGCCGGCACGCAGTATTTT
CDR3: CSASRGTGGAGTQYF

J: TRBJ2-3
D: TRBD1
V: TRBV30
size: NA
DNA: TGTGCCTGGAGGAATATGGCCGGGACAGGGGGGACAGATACGCAGTATTTT
CDR3: CAWRNMAGTGGTDTQYF

J: TRBJ2-3
D: NA
V: TRBV19
size: NA
DNA: TGTGCCAGTAGTGGCATACGGAGCTCCTACAATGAGCAGTATTTT
CDR3: CASSGIRSSYNEQYF

J: TRBJ2-7
D: NA
V: TRBV11-2
size: many
DNA: TGTGCCAGCAGCTCCGGGGCATCCTACGAGCAGTACTTC
CDR3: CASSSGASYEQYF

J: TRBJ2-1
D: TRBD1
V: TRBV27
size: many
DNA: TGTGCCAGCAGTTTAACACCCGACAGGGTCGATGAGCAGTTCTTC
CDR3: CASSLTPDRVDEQFF

J: TRBJ2-5
D: TRBD2
V: TRBV7-2
size: many
DNA: TGTGCCAGCAGCCGTAAGACTAGCGGTGAAGAGACCCAGTACTTC
CDR3: CASSRKTSGEETQYF

J: TRBJ1-5
D: TRBD1
V: TRBV6-2/TRBV6-3
size: few
DNA: TGTGCCAGCAGCCTAACAGGGGGGTTTCAGCCCCAGCATTTT
CDR3: CASSLTGGFQPQHF

J: TRBJ1-1
D: NA
V: TRBV6-1
size: few
DNA: TGTGCCAGCAGACTTCAGGGTAGAGGCACTGAAGCTTTCTTT
CDR3: CASRLQGRGTEAFF

J: TRBJ1-2
D: TRBD1
V: TRBV25-1
size: NA
DNA: TGTGCCAGCAGGCGGGGGACAGGGGATGGCTACACCTTC
CDR3: CASRRGTGDGYTF

J: TRBJ1-3
D: NA
V: TRBV9
size: NA
DNA: TGTGCCAGCAGTGTAGCTCTCTCCGGGCACGGAAACGCCATATATTTT
CDR3: CASSVALSGHGNAIYF

J: TRBJ2-4
D: TRBD2
V: TRBV5-4
size: NA
DNA: TGTGCCAGCAGCTTGGATGGGGGAGGGGCCAGAAACATTCAGTACTTC
CDR3: CASSLDGGGARNIQYF

J: TRBJ2-6
D: NA
V: TRBV15
size: many
DNA: TGTGCCACCAGTCCAGTTTTTAGTTCTGGGGCCAACGTCCTGACTTTC
CDR3: CATSPVFSSGANVLTF

J: TRBJ2-5
D: NA
V: TRBV2
size: NA
DNA: TGTGCCAGCAGTGAATCCCCTTGCGGGCAAGAGACCCAGTACTTC
CDR3: CASSESPCGQETQYF

J: TRBJ2-3
D: TRBD2
V: TRBV6-7
size: NA
DNA: TGTGCCAGCAGTTACCGACTAGCGAGCACAGATACGCAGTATTTT
CDR3: CASSYRLASTDTQYF

J: TRBJ1-2
D: NA
V: TRBV19
size: many
DNA: TGTGCCAGTAGTATTCCTGGGGCAGGGCGCTATGGCTACACCTTC
CDR3: CASSIPGAGRYGYTF

J: TRBJ1-5
D: NA
V: TRBV2
size: once
DNA: TGTGCCAGCAGTTTGACAGACAATCAGCCCCAGCATTTT
CDR3: CASSLTDNQPQHF

J: TRBJ2-1
D: NA
V: TRBV19
size: many
DNA: TGTGCCAGTAGTCAGCGGACCTACAATGAGCAGTTCTTC
CDR3: CASSQRTYNEQFF

J: TRBJ2-2
D: NA
V: TRBV7-9
size: once
DNA: TGTGCCAGCAGATTCTGGGACTGGCGCCACACCGGGGAGCTGTTTTTT
CDR3: CASRFWDWRHTGELFF

J: TRBJ2-3
D: TRBD1
V: TRBV24-1
size: NA
DNA: TGTGCCACCAGTGACTACCCCCCAATGTCGTCCGGGACAGGGATTATTGCAGATACGCAGTATTTT
CDR3: CATSDYPPMSSGTGIIADTQYF

J: TRBJ2-3
D: TRBD2
V: TRBV24-1
size: NA
DNA: TGTGCCACCAGTGACCGTAGCGGGAGGGCCTCAGATACGCAGTATTTT
CDR3: CATSDRSGRASDTQYF

J: TRBJ1-2
D: NA
V: TRBV20-1
size: NA
DNA: TGCAGTGCTAGAGACACTTGGTCGCAGTCTTTTGGCTACACCTTC
CDR3: CSARDTWSQSFGYTF

J: TRBJ2-2
D: NA
V: TRBV29-1
size: NA
DNA: TGCAGCGTTGAAACGGCCGGGGAGCTGTTTTTT
CDR3: CSVETAGELFF

J: TRBJ2-7
D: NA
V: TRBV7-9
size: many
DNA: TGTGCCAGCACCCCATGGACGGGTGATTACGAGCAGTACTTC
CDR3: CASTPWTGDYEQYF

J: TRBJ2-2
D: TRBD1
V: TRBV6-2/TRBV6-3
size: few
DNA: TGTGCCAGCAGTTACTATGGACAGGCCCTGGGGGAGCTGTTTTTT
CDR3: CASSYYGQALGELFF

J: TRBJ2-7
D: NA
V: TRBV6-5
size: many
DNA: TGTGCCAGCAGTTACGGGGGCCACCGTGGGGAGCAGTACTTC
CDR3: CASSYGGHRGEQYF

J: TRBJ1-2
D: NA
V: TRBV20-1
size: NA
DNA: TGCAGTGCTAGAGAAGGAGCGGGGGGCTCTGGCTACGCCTTC
CDR3: CSAREGAGGSGYAF

J: TRBJ1-6
D: NA
V: TRBV6-5
size: many
DNA: TGTGCCAGCAGCCGAACCCGGCAAAATTCACCCCTCCACTTT
CDR3: CASSRTRQNSPLHF

J: TRBJ2-2
D: NA
V: TRBV7-9
size: many
DNA: TGTGCCGTCACGAGGCGGGAGAACACCGGGGAGCTGTTTTTT
CDR3: CAVTRRENTGELFF

J: TRBJ1-1
D: TRBD1
V: TRBV19
size: NA
DNA: TGTGCCAGTAGCCCAGGGGGCCGTAGCACTGAAGCTTTCTTT
CDR3: CASSPGGRSTEAFF

J: TRBJ1-1
D: NA
V: TRBV28
size: NA
DNA: TGTGCCAGCACTCCGGTCCCCCTGCATTCCGCTGAAGCTTTCTTT
CDR3: CASTPVPLHSAEAFF

J: TRBJ2-3
D: TRBD2
V: TRBV20-1
size: medium-sized
DNA: TGCAGTGCTAGCCAACTAGCGGGTTCCACGACGCAGTATTTT
CDR3: CSASQLAGSTTQYF

J: TRBJ1-2
D: NA
V: TRBV12-3/TRBV12-4
size: NA
DNA: TGTGCCAGCAGGTCACGGGGCGACGGCTATGGCTACACCTTC
CDR3: CASRSRGDGYGYTF

J: TRBJ2-3
D: NA
V: TRBV10-3
size: NA
DNA: TGTGCCATCAGTGACCGTTGGGTCGCTATGGATACGCAGTATTTT
CDR3: CAISDRWVAMDTQYF

J: TRBJ1-2
D: NA
V: TRBV6-5
size: many
DNA: TGTGCCAGCGGGGCTAACTATGGCTACACCTTC
CDR3: CASGANYGYTF

J: TRBJ2-1
D: NA
V: TRBV30
size: NA
DNA: TGTGCCTGGAGTGTGGGTTTTGAGCAGTTCTTC
CDR3: CAWSVGFEQFF

J: TRBJ1-4
D: NA
V: TRBV7-9
size: NA
DNA: TGTGCCAGCAGCTCGAGCGGGGAACTGTTTTTT
CDR3: CASSSSGELFF

J: TRBJ1-6
D: NA
V: TRBV25-1
size: large
DNA: TGTGCCAGCGCCACAGGGACAAATTCACCCCTCCACTTT
CDR3: CASATGTNSPLHF

J: TRBJ2-2
D: NA
V: TRBV19
size: many
DNA: TGTGCCAGTACGGGTGTGGACGCGAACACCGGGGAGCTGTTTTTT
CDR3: CASTGVDANTGELFF

J: TRBJ2-7
D: NA
V: TRBV10-3
size: NA
DNA: TGTGCCATCAGTGAACTTGCGGATACGATGTACGAGCAGTACTTC
CDR3: CAISELADTMYEQYF

J: TRBJ1-5
D: NA
V: TRBV9
size: NA
DNA: TGTGCCAGCAGCGTAAGGGGAACCTCTAGCAATCAGCCCCAGCATTTT
CDR3: CASSVRGTSSNQPQHF

J: TRBJ2-1
D: TRBD2
V: TRBV7-2
size: NA
DNA: TGTGCCAGCAGCGGAACCCTTAGCGGGATCTCCTACAATGAGCAGTTCTTC
CDR3: CASSGTLSGISYNEQFF

J: TRBJ2-5
D: TRBD2
V: TRBV5-1
size: NA
DNA: TGCGCCAGCAACGGAGAACCGGGAGGTGAGACCCAGTACTTC
CDR3: CASNGEPGGETQYF

J: TRBJ1-1
D: NA
V: TRBV20-1
size: many
DNA: TGCAGTGCTACCCCGCAGGGTCGGACTGAAGCTTTCTTT
CDR3: CSATPQGRTEAFF